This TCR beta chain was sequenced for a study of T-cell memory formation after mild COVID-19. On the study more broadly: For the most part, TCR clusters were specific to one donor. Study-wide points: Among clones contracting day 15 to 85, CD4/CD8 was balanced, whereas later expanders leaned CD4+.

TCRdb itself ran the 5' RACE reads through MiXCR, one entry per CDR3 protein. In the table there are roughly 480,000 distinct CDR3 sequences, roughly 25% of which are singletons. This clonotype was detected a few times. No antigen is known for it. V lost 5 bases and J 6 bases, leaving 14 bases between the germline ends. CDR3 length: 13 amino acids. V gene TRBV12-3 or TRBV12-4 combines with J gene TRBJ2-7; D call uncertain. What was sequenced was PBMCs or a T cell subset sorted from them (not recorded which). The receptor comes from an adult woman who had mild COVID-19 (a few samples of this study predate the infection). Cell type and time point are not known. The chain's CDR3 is CASSLDPNPEQYF. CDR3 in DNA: TGTGCCAGCAGTCTCGACCCTAATCCCGAGCAGTACTTC.